The 7 T cell receptor beta chains given below trace back to one sample, sequenced in a study of OX40 agonist ivuxolimab in advanced cancers. Receptors were amplified or captured by the immunoSEQ multiplex PCR assay. Imported from immuneACCESS, the table was reduced by TCRdb to in-frame sequences with V and J called. These copies leave out some clones; in studies compared against another copy, an unresolved V gene accounts for under half, and the cause of the remainder is not known. The sample records tens of thousands of clones, about 87% of which are singletons. The ten largest clones add up to about 3.6% of the sample. This material consisted of CD4+ or CD8+ T cells sorted from blood, taken in a trial of the OX40 agonist ivuxolimab. The receptors here all came from an adult with an advanced solid tumor such as melanoma, head and neck, liver or kidney cancer.

The chain joins TRBV4-1 to TRBJ2-7; no definite D call. Trimming removed 1 base at V and 6 bases at J, with 7 bases between. The CDR3 covers 12 residues. Germline CDR1 and CDR2: MGHRA and YSYEKL. CDR3 DNA sequence: TGCGCCAGCAGCCAAGGACCTACCGAGCAGTACTTC. Its translation: CASSQGPTEQYF.

This clone has only one observation. The chain carries TRBV28 and TRBJ1-2; D is unclear. Germline CDR1 reads MDHEN; CDR2 reads SYDVKM. The CDR3 covers 13 residues. Trimming removed 7 bases at V and 4 bases at J, with 13 bases between. The CDR3 protein is CASTTGFLYGYTF. The CDR3 region has the DNA TGTGCCAGCACCACCGGGTTTCTCTATGGCTACACCTTC.

The V and J genes are TRBV2 and TRBJ2-1, with D maybe TRBD1 (5 bases). The CDR3 is made up of 16 amino acids. From germline, CDR1 is SNHLY and CDR2 FYNNEI. V was clipped by 5 bases and J by 7 bases, with 21 bases between them. In nucleotides, the CDR3 is TGTGCCAGCAGTTTCCCCGGCGGCAGGGCTCGGAATGAGCAGTTCTTC. Translation: CASSFPGGRARNEQFF.

This clone was seen just once. The chain carries TRBV7-2 and TRBJ2-2; D is possibly TRBD2 (5 bases). Per germline, CDR1 SGHTA and CDR2 FQGNSA. Deletions cut 5 bases from V and 6 bases from J, with 7 bases between. The CDR3 contains 12 residues. The CDR3 DNA sequence: TGTGCCAGCAGCCGCGGGTCCGGGGAGCTGTTTTTT. Translating it yields CASSRGSGELFF.

The CDR3 DNA reads as TGTGCCAGCAGCCAAGGTCAGGGCCTACATGAGCAGTTCTTC. Translated, it gives CASSQGQGLHEQFF. The chain has TRBV4-2 and TRBJ2-1; D is perhaps TRBD1 (5 bases). Trimming removed 1 base from V and 8 bases from J, with 12 bases in between. The CDR3 totals 14 residues. From germline, CDR1 is LGHNA and CDR2 YNFKEQ.

The CDR3 region is CASSPPLLSYTDTQYF. In DNA form, the CDR3 reads TGCGCCAGCAGCCCGCCGTTGCTTTCCTACACAGATACGCAGTATTTT. V is TRBV5-1 and J is TRBJ2-3; D not certain. In germline, CDR1 is SGHRS, CDR2 YFSETQ. The V gene lost 4 bases and the J gene lost 2 bases, with 17 bases spanning the gap. The CDR3 length is 16 residues.

The CDR3 loop reads CASSLGLNTEAFF. The CDR3 DNA reads as TGTGCCAGCAGCTTGGGCCTGAACACTGAAGCTTTCTTT. V and J are TRBV5-8 and TRBJ1-1; D is unresolved. Trimming stripped 0 bases from V and 0 bases from J, with 3 bases between. The CDR3 contains 13 residues. Germline CDR1 and CDR2: SGHTS and YDEGEE.